The 24 T cell receptor beta chains below were found in one sample sequenced in a study of T cell responses to AZD1222 COVID-19 vaccine. Assay: immunoSEQ multiplex PCR; the TCRdb copy retains only in-frame clones and omits some. This table has 95,000 to 150,000 clones, around 88% appearing once. This specimen consisted of peripheral blood, obtained on day 0 of MenACWY control vaccination. The receptors originated from an adult in good health.

The chain combines TRBV28 with TRBJ2-5; D unclear. CDR3 size: 13 residues. With 10 bases removed from V and 5 bases from J, the gap between germline ends came to 17 bases. Germline CDR1 and CDR2: MDHEN and SYDVKM. CDR3 sequence reads: CATTPYDVETQYF. The CDR3 DNA follows: TGTGCCACCACCCCATACGATGTGGAGACCCAGTACTTC.

The rearrangement links TRBV7-6 to TRBJ1-1; D call uncertain. Germline V CDR1 and CDR2: SGHVS, FNYEAQ. The V and J ends lost 5 bases and 0 bases respectively, with 7 bases between them. The CDR3 extends over 13 amino acids. In DNA form, the CDR3 reads TGTGCCAGCAGCCCCGCAATGAACACTGAAGCTTTCTTT. Its protein product is CASSPAMNTEAFF.

V is TRBV5-1 and J is TRBJ1-1, with a possible D match to TRBD1 (5 bases). Germline CDR1 and CDR2: SGHRS and YFSETQ. The CDR3 runs to 15 residues. Trimming removed 2 bases at V and 0 bases at J, with 11 bases between. The CDR3 region is CASSFQGGLNTEAFF. CDR3 nucleotide sequence: TGCGCCAGCAGCTTTCAGGGAGGTCTGAACACTGAAGCTTTCTTT.

This chain connects TRBV11-3 to TRBJ2-2; D possibly corresponds to TRBD1 (5 bases). The germline V gene has CDR1 SGHNT and CDR2 YENEEA. V gave up 5 bases and J gave up 8 bases, with 9 bases separating them. The CDR3 extends over 12 amino acids. The CDR3 loop reads CASSLRTGELFF. CDR3 in DNA: TGTGCCAGCAGCCTACGGACAGGGGAGCTGTTTTTT.

This clone was observed a single time. The chain is built from TRBV11-2 and TRBJ2-5, with D uncertain. V dropped 5 bases and J dropped 7 bases, with 8 bases sitting between them. The CDR3 covers 11 residues. Germline values: CDR1 SGHAT, CDR2 FQNNGV. CDR3 nucleotides: TGTGCCAGCAGCACTTCGGTGACCCAGTACTTC. Its translation: CASSTSVTQYF.

J is TRBJ2-4 and V is TRBV6-6; D ambiguous. Looked up from germline, CDR1 is MNHNY and CDR2 is SVGAGI (reference sequence). The CDR3 contains 13 residues. V was cut by 4 bases and J by 3 bases, with 7 bases left in between. In DNA form, the CDR3 reads TGTGCCAGCAGTTCATACAACAAAAACATTCAGTACTTC. Protein product: CASSSYNKNIQYF.

The CDR3 bases are TGTGCCAGCAGCGTCCGGGACGGTGAGGCGGGCTACACCTTC. Its translation: CASSVRDGEAGYTF. The chain uses TRBV7-2 and TRBJ1-2; a weak D match, TRBD1 (5 bases). V shed 5 bases and J shed 8 bases, with 18 bases lying between them. The CDR3 has 14 amino acids. Germline V gene sequence: CDR1 SGHTA, CDR2 FQGNSA.

CDR3 coding DNA: TGTGCCAGCAAGAGCGGGAGGTCTGGCACCGGGGAGCTGTTTTTT. It encodes CASKSGRSGTGELFF. The V call is TRBV6-5, the J call TRBJ2-2; 9 bases are shared with TRBD2. Germline V gene data show CDR1 as MNHEY and CDR2 as SVGAGI. J was trimmed by 4 bases and V by 7 bases; bases with no gene match: 7. The CDR3 length is 15 residues.

The gene calls are TRBV7-9 and TRBJ1-4; a possible D gene is TRBD1 (6 bases). The germline V gene has CDR1 SEHNR and CDR2 FQNEAQ (reference sequence). V shed 5 bases and J shed 7 bases, with 20 bases lying between them. The length of the CDR3 is 16 residues. The CDR3 sequence: CASSQGGEGGGEKLFF. The CDR3 region has the DNA TGTGCCAGCAGCCAGGGCGGAGAGGGGGGTGGTGAAAAACTGTTTTTT.

This clone was counted between two and nine times. The gene calls are TRBV6-1 and TRBJ2-7; no definite D call. The CDR3 is 13 amino acids. Trimming cost V 1 base and J 4 bases, with 8 bases left between them. Per the germline V gene, CDR1 is MNHNS and CDR2 is SASEGT. CDR3 sequence (DNA): TGTGCCAGCAGTGAAGGGCCCGAGTACGAGCAGTACTTC. It encodes CASSEGPEYEQYF.

V gene TRBV13 combines with J gene TRBJ1-2; D unclear. The ends were cut back, 0 bases at V and 7 bases at J, with 6 bases in the middle. In germline, CDR1 is PRHDT, CDR2 FYEKMQ (reference sequence). The CDR3 totals 12 residues. The CDR3 DNA reads TGTGCCAGCAGCTTAGGGACTGGTGGCTACACCTTC. Its translation: CASSLGTGGYTF.

The chain carries TRBV23-1 and TRBJ2-1; the D is unclear. TRBV23-1 is an ORF for which the function is uncertain. This CDR3 region has 13 residues. Trimming stripped 0 bases from V and 9 bases from J, with 9 bases between. DNA for the CDR3: TGCGCCAGCAGTCAATCTGGCGAAGGTGAGCAGTTCTTC. It yields the protein CASSQSGEGEQFF.

This clone was found a few times. The chain is built from TRBV5-6 and TRBJ1-1; D perhaps matches TRBD1 (6 bases). The length of the CDR3 is 13 residues. Germline V gene sequence: CDR1 SGHDT, CDR2 YYEEEE. Trimming left V 4 bases short and J 7 bases short, with 14 bases between. CDR3 DNA: TGTGCCAGCAGCCTGGACAGATACTTTGAAGCTTTCTTT. Translating gives CASSLDRYFEAFF.

The rearrangement uses TRBV13 and TRBJ2-2; 7 bases fit TRBD1. Looked up from germline, CDR1 is PRHDT and CDR2 is FYEKMQ (reference sequence). Losses at the gene ends were 5 bases for V and 7 bases for J; bases not matched to a gene: 10. CDR3 length equals 15 residues. CDR3 nucleotides: TGTGCCAGCAGCGAAAGGACAGGCGGTAGCGGGGAGCTGTTTTTT. This encodes CASSERTGGSGELFF.

The rearrangement links TRBV30 to TRBJ1-2, with TRBD1 identical over 12 bases. The CDR3 consists of 15 residues. Germline CDR1 reads GTSNPN; CDR2 reads SVGIG (reference sequence). Trimming took 7 bases from V and 4 from J; bases not matched to a gene: 10. The CDR3 is CASEWDRGRSYGYTF. CDR3 DNA: TGTGCCTCGGAATGGGACAGGGGGCGTAGCTATGGCTACACCTTC.

The chain uses TRBV9 and TRBJ1-1; D uncertain. Trimming shortened V by 4 bases and J by 0 bases, and 7 bases separated the two germline ends. Germline values: CDR1 SGDLS, CDR2 YYNGEE. The CDR3 contains 13 residues. CDR3 sequence reads: CASSLLMNTEAFF. DNA for the CDR3: TGTGCCAGCAGCTTATTAATGAACACTGAAGCTTTCTTT.

The V gene is TRBV28, the J gene TRBJ1-2; D perhaps matches TRBD1 (5 bases). Trimming removed 2 bases from V and 7 bases from J, with 11 bases in between. The CDR3 runs 13 residues. Germline CDR1 reads MDHEN; CDR2 reads SYDVKM. As DNA, the CDR3 is TGTGCCAGCAGTTTAATAAGGGGTTCTGGCTACACCTTC. Its protein product is CASSLIRGSGYTF.

This chain links TRBV6-5 with TRBJ1-2, with D possibly being TRBD1 (6 bases). Germline V gene sequence: CDR1 MNHEY, CDR2 SVGAGI. The V end was cut by 2 bases, the J end by 0 bases, with 13 bases between. The CDR3 length is 16 residues. CDR3 protein: CASSYTRGSANYGYTF. CDR3 sequence (DNA): TGTGCCAGCAGTTACACTAGGGGGTCAGCTAACTATGGCTACACCTTC.

The chain employs TRBV4-1 and TRBJ2-3; TRBD2 is a possible D gene (6 bases). CDR3 length: 17 residues. The ends were cut back, 0 bases at V and 3 bases at J, with 16 bases in the middle. Germline V gives CDR1 MGHRA, CDR2 YSYEKL. The chain's CDR3 is CASSQDWSGGGTDTQYF. CDR3 nucleotide sequence: TGCGCCAGCAGCCAAGATTGGTCAGGTGGGGGGACAGATACGCAGTATTTT.

This clone came up once. The V call is TRBV30, the J call TRBJ2-7, with TRBD1 matching 10 bases. Germline assignment: CDR1 GTSNPN and CDR2 SVGIG (reference sequence). The trim removed 2 bases at V and 5 bases at J, leaving 6 bases unmatched. This CDR3 is 14 amino acids long. The CDR3 loop reads CAWSRGTGDHEQYF. Written as DNA, the CDR3 is TGTGCCTGGAGTCGCGGGACAGGGGACCACGAGCAGTACTTC.

The chain employs TRBV20-1 and TRBJ1-5; D not resolved. Germline V gene sequence: CDR1 DFQATT, CDR2 SNEGSKA (reference sequence). The CDR3 runs to 14 residues. Trimming stripped 3 bases from V and 2 bases from J, with 11 bases between. The CDR3 DNA sequence: TGCAGTGCTAGTCAGGCCTTGGGCAATCAGCCCCAGCATTTT. Encoded protein: CSASQALGNQPQHF.

The chain has TRBV6-5 and TRBJ1-2, with TRBD1 matching over 7 bases. The CDR3 contains 15 residues. Trimming took 2 bases from V and 1 from J; bases not matched to a gene: 4. The germline V gene has CDR1 MNHEY and CDR2 SVGAGI. CDR3 nucleotides: TGTGCCAGCAGTTACGGGACAGCCAATAACTATGGCTACACCTTC. This gives the protein CASSYGTANNYGYTF.

In DNA, the CDR3 is TGTGCCAGCAGCCGGAATCCGGGACTAGCGGATGAGCAGTTCTTC. Translation gives CASSRNPGLADEQFF. The J gene is TRBJ2-1, the V gene TRBV6-2 or TRBV6-3; TRBD2 aligns across 11 bases. CDR1 and CDR2 from the germline V gene are MNHEY and SVGEGT. V was pared by 6 bases and J by 8 bases, with 9 bases of the junction left unmatched. The CDR3 loop spans 15 amino acids.

The chain uses TRBV3-1 (or the pseudogene TRBV3-2) and TRBJ2-6, with TRBD2 matching 11 bases. The CDR3 consists of 19 residues. Germline trimming cut 0 bases from V and 1 base from J; bases unmatched to any gene: 5. The germline V gene encodes CDR1 LGHDT and CDR2 YNNKEL (reference sequence). This chain's CDR3 is CASSQEFTSGRSGANVLTF. CDR3 DNA: TGTGCCAGCAGCCAAGAGTTTACTAGCGGGAGATCTGGGGCCAACGTCCTGACTTTC.